The 18 T cell receptor beta chains given below trace back to one sample, sequenced in a study of blood T cell repertoires in COVID-19 (dated by TCRdb to 2019 to 2021). To prepare the library, the immunoSEQ multiplex PCR assay was applied. TCRdb holds this immuneACCESS table with in-frame rearrangements only. Some clones are missing; in checked studies, unresolved V genes explain under half, and the rest has no known cause. The sample table holds 80,000 to 130,000 clones, of which around 86% were seen once. The ten largest account for 2% to 3% of the sample. The source material was PBMCs or T cells enriched from blood (not recorded which). The source of these receptors is a woman between 50 and 59 years old who had recovered from COVID-19.

This sequence joins TRBV28 and TRBJ1-1; a weak D match, TRBD1 (5 bases). Trimming pared 2 bases from V and 5 bases from J, leaving 15 bases between. Per germline, CDR1 MDHEN and CDR2 SYDVKM. The length of the CDR3 is 15 residues. This chain's CDR3 is CASSLRGVGKTEAFF. The CDR3 DNA sequence: TGTGCCAGCAGTTTACGGGGGGTTGGTAAGACTGAAGCTTTCTTT.

In its sample, this clone was seen once. The gene calls are TRBV27 and TRBJ2-1, with TRBD2 identical over 14 bases. The CDR3 extends over 15 amino acids. V was clipped by 2 bases and J by 6 bases; unmatched bases: 0. CDR1 and CDR2 (germline): MNHEY, SMNVEV (reference sequence). The CDR3 reads CASSLGLAGGNEQFF. The CDR3 region has the DNA TGTGCCAGCAGTTTAGGACTAGCGGGAGGCAATGAGCAGTTCTTC.

The chain joins TRBV11-2 to TRBJ1-3; 9 bases align to TRBD1. The germline gives CDR1 SGHAT, CDR2 FQNNGV. This CDR3 has 15 amino acids. V was clipped by 1 base and J by 4 bases; unmatched bases: 2. CDR3 bases: TGTGCCAGCAGCTTAGCCGGGACAGGGGGAAACACCATATATTTT. Its protein product is CASSLAGTGGNTIYF.

This chain uses TRBV5-1 with TRBJ1-4; D is undetermined. The germline V gene has CDR1 SGHRS and CDR2 YFSETQ. CDR3 length: 15 amino acids. Trimming pared 0 bases from V and 3 bases from J, leaving 9 bases between. The CDR3 DNA reads TGCGCCAGCAGCTTGGGGCGAGCGGCTAATGAAAAACTGTTTTTT. The encoded protein is CASSLGRAANEKLFF.

This clone was observed a handful of times. The J gene is TRBJ2-7, the V gene TRBV6-5; 7 bases align to TRBD1. The CDR3 has 15 amino acids. V gave up 0 bases and J gave up 2 bases; unmatched junction bases: 4. Looked up from germline, CDR1 is MNHEY and CDR2 is SVGAGI. Written as DNA, the CDR3 is TGTGCCAGCAGTTACTCTAAGCAGGGGGCCTACGAGCAGTACTTC. It translates to CASSYSKQGAYEQYF.

To note about this clone: Other DNA sequences in this sample translate to the same CDR3. The chain links TRBV5-1 to TRBJ1-5; unclear D gene. Trimming took 0 bases from V and 4 from J, leaving 5 bases between them. This CDR3 comprises 13 residues. Germline lookup yields CDR1 SGHRS and CDR2 YFSETQ. The CDR3 DNA follows: TGCGCCAGCAGCTTGGCTTTGAATCAGCCCCAGCATTTT. This translates into CASSLALNQPQHF.

This chain connects TRBV5-1 to TRBJ2-1; TRBD2 matches at 8 bases. Trimming removed 2 bases from V and 4 bases from J; junction bases left unmatched: 2. This CDR3 has 14 residues. From germline, CDR1 is SGHRS and CDR2 YFSETQ. CDR3 DNA: TGCGCCAGCAGCTTAGCGGGGGAGTACAATGAGCAGTTCTTC. Protein product: CASSLAGEYNEQFF.

The chain combines TRBV6-1 with TRBJ1-2; no clear D gene. The germline V gene encodes CDR1 MNHNS and CDR2 SASEGT. There are 13 residues in the CDR3. Trimming pared 3 bases from V and 4 bases from J, leaving 9 bases between. CDR3 residues: CASSEEGTYGYTF. The CDR3 DNA sequence: TGTGCCAGCAGTGAGGAGGGTACCTATGGCTACACCTTC.

This chain joins TRBV5-1 and TRBJ2-2; no definite D call. The germline V gene encodes CDR1 SGHRS and CDR2 YFSETQ. The CDR3 runs 15 residues. Trimming left V 1 base short and J 0 bases short, with 7 bases between. CDR3 sequence: CASSLLATNTGELFF. The CDR3 DNA follows: TGCGCCAGCAGCTTGCTTGCTACGAACACCGGGGAGCTGTTTTTT.

The chain has TRBV12-5 and TRBJ2-5, with TRBD2 matching over 7 bases. Germline CDR1 LGHNT, CDR2 FRNRAP. This CDR3 comprises 15 residues. V lost 5 bases, J lost 5 bases, and 11 bases stayed unmatched. Here the CDR3 DNA reads TGTGCTAGTGGTCGTGGGGATAAGGGAGGGGAGACCCAGTACTTC. Translation gives CASGRGDKGGETQYF.

The J gene is TRBJ2-3, the V gene TRBV2; D remains unclear. Germline V gene data show CDR1 as SNHLY and CDR2 as FYNNEI. Deletions cut 3 bases from V and 12 bases from J, with 10 bases between. The CDR3 loop spans 11 amino acids. Here the CDR3 reads CASSEWLVQYF. The CDR3 DNA reads as TGTGCCAGCAGTGAGTGGCTCGTCCAGTATTTT.

This clone was detected once. This chain links TRBV14 with TRBJ2-2, with TRBD1 matching over 7 bases. CDR3 size: 17 residues. Trimming at V came to 5 bases and at J to 4 bases, leaving 13 bases not matched to a gene. Germline V CDR1 and CDR2: SGHDN, FVKESK. DNA for the CDR3: TGTGCCAGCAGCAGCTGGAAAAACAGGGGACCCACCGGGGAGCTGTTTTTT. It is translated as CASSSWKNRGPTGELFF. Full variable domain (remainder filled in from reference TRBV14 and TRBJ2-2): EAGVTQFPSHSVIEKGQTVTLRCDPISGHDNLYWYRRVMGKEIKFLLHFVKESKQDESGMPNNRFLAERTGGTYSTLKVQPAELEDSGVYFCASSSWKNRGPTGELFFGEGSRLTVL.

V usage is TRBV7-9 and J usage is TRBJ1-3; a weak D match, TRBD1 (5 bases). V was cut by 9 bases and J by 1 base, with 16 bases left in between. The germline gives CDR1 SEHNR, CDR2 FQNEAQ (reference sequence). This CDR3 contains 15 residues. CDR3 sequence (DNA): TGTGCCAGTGGCAACAGGCGAACGTCTGGAAACACCATATATTTT. As protein: CASGNRRTSGNTIYF.

V and J are TRBV5-8 and TRBJ2-5; 10 bases agree with TRBD1. CDR1 SGHTS and CDR2 YDEGEE come from the germline V gene. The CDR3 is 15 amino acids. The V segment lost 5 bases and the J segment 2 bases; nucleotides outside the gene matches: 6. This CDR3 is CASSWDRGGQETQYF. CDR3 nucleotide sequence: TGTGCCAGCAGTTGGGACAGGGGAGGTCAAGAGACCCAGTACTTC.

V and J are TRBV19 and TRBJ2-7; 14 positions agree with TRBD2. Germline trimming cut 5 bases from V and 2 bases from J; bases unmatched to any gene: 11. The CDR3 covers 18 residues. Germline assignment: CDR1 LNHDA and CDR2 SQIVND (reference sequence). The DNA of the CDR3 is TGTGCCAGTAGTCCGGGACTAGCGGGAGACTACTCCCCCTACGAGCAGTACTTC. It codes for CASSPGLAGDYSPYEQYF.

The V gene is TRBV27, the J gene TRBJ2-2; TRBD1 aligns across 10 bases. With 7 bases clipped from V and 2 bases from J, the junction kept 7 bases outside the gene matches. The germline V gene encodes CDR1 MNHEY and CDR2 SMNVEV (reference sequence). This CDR3 contains 16 residues. The CDR3: CASTKTGGPNTGELFF. Written as DNA, the CDR3 is TGTGCCAGCACCAAGACAGGGGGCCCTAACACCGGGGAGCTGTTTTTT.

The chain carries TRBV5-1 and TRBJ2-5, with TRBD2 identical over 11 bases. CDR3 length: 15 residues. The germline CDR1 and CDR2 sequences are SGHRS and YFSETQ. Losses at the gene ends were 4 bases for V and 4 bases for J; bases not matched to a gene: 6. The CDR3 loop reads CASSAVAGGRETQYF. The CDR3 bases are TGCGCCAGCAGCGCGGTAGCGGGAGGGAGAGAGACCCAGTACTTC.

The chain joins TRBV5-1 to TRBJ1-2, with TRBD1 matching 9 bases. Trimming took 0 bases from V and 6 from J; bases not matched to a gene: 0. Germline lookup yields CDR1 SGHRS and CDR2 YFSETQ. The CDR3 totals 13 residues. This CDR3 reads CASSLGDRDGYTF. The CDR3 region has the DNA TGCGCCAGCAGCTTGGGGGACAGGGATGGCTACACCTTC.